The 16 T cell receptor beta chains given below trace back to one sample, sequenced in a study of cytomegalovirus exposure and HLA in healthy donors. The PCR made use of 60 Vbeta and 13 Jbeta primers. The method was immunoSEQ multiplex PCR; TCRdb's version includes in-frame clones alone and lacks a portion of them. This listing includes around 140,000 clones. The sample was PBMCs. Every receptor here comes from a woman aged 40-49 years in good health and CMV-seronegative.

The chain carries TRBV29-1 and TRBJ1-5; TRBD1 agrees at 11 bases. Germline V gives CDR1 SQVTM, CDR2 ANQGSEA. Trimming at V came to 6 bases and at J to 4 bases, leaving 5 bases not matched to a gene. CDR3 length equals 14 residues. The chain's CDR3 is CSVLDRGRNQPQHF. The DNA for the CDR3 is TGCAGCGTGCTGGACAGGGGGCGGAATCAGCCCCAGCATTTT.

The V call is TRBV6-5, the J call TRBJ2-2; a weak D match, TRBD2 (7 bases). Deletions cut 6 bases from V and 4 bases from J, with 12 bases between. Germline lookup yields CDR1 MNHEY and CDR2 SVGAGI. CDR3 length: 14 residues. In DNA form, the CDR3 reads TGTGCCAGCAGGCCTCGGGGGGCCACCGGGGAGCTGTTTTTT. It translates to CASRPRGATGELFF.

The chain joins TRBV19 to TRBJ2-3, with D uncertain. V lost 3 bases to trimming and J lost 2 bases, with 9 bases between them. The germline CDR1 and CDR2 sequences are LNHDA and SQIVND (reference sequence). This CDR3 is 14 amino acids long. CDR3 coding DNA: TGTGCCAGTAGTATGCAAGCCTACACAGATACGCAGTATTTT. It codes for CASSMQAYTDTQYF.

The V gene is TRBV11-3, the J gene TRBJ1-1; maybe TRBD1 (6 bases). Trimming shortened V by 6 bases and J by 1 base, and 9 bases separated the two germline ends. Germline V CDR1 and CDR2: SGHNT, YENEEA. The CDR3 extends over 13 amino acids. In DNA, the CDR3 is TGTGCCAGCAGACGACAGGAGAACACTGAAGCTTTCTTT. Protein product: CASRRQENTEAFF.

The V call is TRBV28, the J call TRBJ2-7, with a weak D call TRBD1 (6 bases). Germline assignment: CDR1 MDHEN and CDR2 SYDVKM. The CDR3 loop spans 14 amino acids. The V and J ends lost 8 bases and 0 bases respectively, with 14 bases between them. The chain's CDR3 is CASRPGDNSYEQYV. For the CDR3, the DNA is TGTGCCAGCCGACCAGGGGATAACTCCTACGAGCAGTACGTC.

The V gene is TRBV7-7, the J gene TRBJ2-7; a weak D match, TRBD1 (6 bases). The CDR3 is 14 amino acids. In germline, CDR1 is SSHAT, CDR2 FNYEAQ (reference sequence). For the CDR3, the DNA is TGTGCTAGCAGCTTCCCGCAGGGGTTTAAGGAGCAGTACGTC. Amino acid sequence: CASSFPQGFKEQYV.

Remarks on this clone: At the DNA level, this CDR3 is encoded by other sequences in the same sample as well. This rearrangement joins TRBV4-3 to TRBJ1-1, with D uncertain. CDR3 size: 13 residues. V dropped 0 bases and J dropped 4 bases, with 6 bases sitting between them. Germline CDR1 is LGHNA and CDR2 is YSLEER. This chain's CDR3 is CASSQDRGTEAFF. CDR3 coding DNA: TGCGCCAGCAGCCAAGACAGAGGCACTGAAGCTTTCTTT.

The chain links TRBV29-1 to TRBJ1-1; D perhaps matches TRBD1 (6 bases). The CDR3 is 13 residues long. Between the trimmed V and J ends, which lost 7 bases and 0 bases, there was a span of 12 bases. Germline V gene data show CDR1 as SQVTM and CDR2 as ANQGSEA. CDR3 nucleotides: TGCAGCGCGAATGGACAGCTGAACACTGAAGCTTTCTTT. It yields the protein CSANGQLNTEAFF.

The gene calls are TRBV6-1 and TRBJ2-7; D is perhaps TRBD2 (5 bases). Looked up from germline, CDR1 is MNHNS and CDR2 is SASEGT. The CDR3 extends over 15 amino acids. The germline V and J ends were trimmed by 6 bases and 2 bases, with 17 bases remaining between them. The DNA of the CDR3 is TGTGCCAGCAGCCAATCCTTGGACTCTACCTACGAGCAGTACTTC. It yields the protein CASSQSLDSTYEQYF.

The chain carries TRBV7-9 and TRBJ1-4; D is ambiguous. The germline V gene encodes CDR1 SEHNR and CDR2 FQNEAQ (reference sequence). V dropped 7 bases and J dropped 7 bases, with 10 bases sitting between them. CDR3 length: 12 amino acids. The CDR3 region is CASIITGEKLFF. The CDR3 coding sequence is TGTGCCAGCATCATCACGGGTGAAAAACTGTTTTTT.

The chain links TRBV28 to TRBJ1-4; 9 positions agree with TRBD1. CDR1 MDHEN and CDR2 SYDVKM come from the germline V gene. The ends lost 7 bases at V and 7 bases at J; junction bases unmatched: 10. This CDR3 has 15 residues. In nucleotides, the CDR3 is TGTGCCAGCACTCATAGACAGGGGGGGGGTGAAAAACTGTTTTTT. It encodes CASTHRQGGGEKLFF.

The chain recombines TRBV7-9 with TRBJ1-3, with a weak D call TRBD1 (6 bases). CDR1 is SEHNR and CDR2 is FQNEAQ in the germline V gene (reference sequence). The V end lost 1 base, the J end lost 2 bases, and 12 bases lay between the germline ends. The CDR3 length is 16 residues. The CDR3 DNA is TGTGCCAGCAGCTTAGGTTCGGGACATACTGGAAACACCATATATTTT. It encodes CASSLGSGHTGNTIYF.

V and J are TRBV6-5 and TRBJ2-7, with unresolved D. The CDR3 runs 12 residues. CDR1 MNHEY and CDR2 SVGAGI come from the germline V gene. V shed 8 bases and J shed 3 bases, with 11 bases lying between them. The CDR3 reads CASSRGIYEQYF. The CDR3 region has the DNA TGTGCCAGCTCCCGAGGCATCTACGAGCAGTACTTC.

CDR3 residues: CASSPPLGQYTEAFF. The CDR3 nucleotides read TGTGCCAGCAGTCCCCCACTTGGACAGTACACTGAAGCTTTCTTT. V is TRBV28 and J is TRBJ1-1; possible D gene TRBD1, 6 bases. Deletions cut 5 bases from V and 3 bases from J, with 16 bases between. This CDR3 region has 15 residues. Germline V gene lookup returns CDR1 MDHEN and CDR2 SYDVKM.

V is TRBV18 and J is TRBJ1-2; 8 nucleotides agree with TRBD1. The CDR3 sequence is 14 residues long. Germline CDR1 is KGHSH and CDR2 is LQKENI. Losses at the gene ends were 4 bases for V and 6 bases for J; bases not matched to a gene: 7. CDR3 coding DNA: TGTGCCAGCTCACAACGGCGGACAGGGAATGGCTACACCTTC. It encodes CASSQRRTGNGYTF.

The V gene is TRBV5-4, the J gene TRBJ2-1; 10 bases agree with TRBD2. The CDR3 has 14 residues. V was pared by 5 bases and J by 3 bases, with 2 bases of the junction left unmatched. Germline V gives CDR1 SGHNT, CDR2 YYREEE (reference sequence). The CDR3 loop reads CASRLAGSYNEQFF. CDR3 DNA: TGTGCCAGCAGACTAGCGGGGAGCTACAATGAGCAGTTCTTC.